This is a list of T cell receptor beta chains from one sample in a study. TCRdb itself ran the RT-PCR reads through MiXCR, one entry per CDR3 protein. Of about 700,000 distinct CDR3 sequences in the sample, approximately 14% are singletons; the top ten hold 3.6%. The sample comprised memory CD4+ T cells from blood. The receptors were gathered from a female donor in good health, serving as a healthy control. The CDR3 runs from the conserved cysteine through the conserved F or W. D genes are given only for firm matches. For some rows the clone size is stated as once, few or many, or as a class when expanded; others skip it.

cdr3_nt cdr3_aa j_call clone_size v_call d_call
TGCAGTGCTTTCGTGACTAGCGGGAAGGCCGGGGATGAGCAGTTCTTC CSAFVTSGKAGDEQFF TRBJ2-1 NA TRBV20-1 TRBD2
TGTGCCAGCAGCTTAGGTACCGCTTCCGTCTATGGCTACACCTTC CASSLGTASVYGYTF TRBJ1-2 few TRBV7-2 NA
TGTGCCAGCACCGCGGGTACCCGGAACGAGCAGTACTTC CASTAGTRNEQYF TRBJ2-7 once TRBV28 NA
TGTGCCAGCGGCCTGGGGGGACAGGGGAACCAGCCCCAGCATTTT CASGLGGQGNQPQHF TRBJ1-5 few TRBV27 TRBD1
TGCAGTGCTGGCAGCTTCTCGGAGAGCTCACCCCTCCACTTT CSAGSFSESSPLHF TRBJ1-6 NA TRBV20-1 NA
TGTGCCAGCAGCCGACTAGCAGCAGCCGACAATGAGCAGTTCTTC CASSRLAAADNEQFF TRBJ2-1 NA TRBV7-8 TRBD2
TGTGCCAGCTCACTAGCCCGGGATGAGCATTTCTTC CASSLARDEHFF TRBJ2-1 NA TRBV18 NA
TGCGCCAGCAGCTTGTCGGGACAGACCTACGAGCAGTACTTC CASSLSGQTYEQYF TRBJ2-7 many TRBV5-1 TRBD1
TGTGCCAGCAGCGTAGATAGCGGGCATCAGTACTTC CASSVDSGHQYF TRBJ2-7 NA TRBV9 TRBD2
TGTGCCAGCAGCTTCGGGTCGGCGGGGGATCAGCCCCAGCATTTT CASSFGSAGDQPQHF TRBJ1-5 many TRBV7-2 NA
TGCAGTGCTAGTCGTAGGGGCCACGAGCAGTACTTC CSASRRGHEQYF TRBJ2-7 many TRBV20-1 NA
TGTGCCTGGAGCGTAGGTTTACTAGCGGGATCCCACGAGCAGTACTTC CAWSVGLLAGSHEQYF TRBJ2-7 NA TRBV30 TRBD2
TGTGCCACCAGTGATTTTGGGAGCGCCCTCCAAGAGACCCAGTACTTC CATSDFGSALQETQYF TRBJ2-5 few TRBV24-1 NA
TGTGCCAGCAGCCAAGTAGTAGCGGAGAACACCGGGGAGCTGTTTTTT CASSQVVAENTGELFF TRBJ2-2 few TRBV4-2 NA
TGCAGTGCTAGAGATCGTAATAGCGGGAATTACAATGAGCAGTTCTTC CSARDRNSGNYNEQFF TRBJ2-1 many TRBV20-1 TRBD2
TGCAGTGCTAGAGATCCCTTAAACTACGCGACGGATTCCTACGAGCAGTACTTC CSARDPLNYATDSYEQYF TRBJ2-7 many TRBV20-1 NA
TGTGCCAGCAGCCGGGGACCAACGGGGAGTAACTATGGCTACACCTTC CASSRGPTGSNYGYTF TRBJ1-2 many TRBV6-5 NA
TGCGCCAGCAGCGTTCAAGGGGGGGACGAGCAGTACTTC CASSVQGGDEQYF TRBJ2-7 many TRBV5-1 NA
TGCGCCAGCAGCCAAGATCTCGATATTAACTATGGCTACACCTTC CASSQDLDINYGYTF TRBJ1-2 many TRBV4-1 NA
TGTGCCAGCAGCTCAAATAGCGGGGGACTCTCTTATTTCTACAATGAGCAGTTCTTC CASSSNSGGLSYFYNEQFF TRBJ2-1 many TRBV7-3 TRBD2
TGTGCCAGCAGCCCAGAGGTAGATACGCAGTATTTT CASSPEVDTQYF TRBJ2-3 NA TRBV7-9 NA
TGTGCCAGCAGCCTAAGAAGCGGGATTGGTAATGAGCAGTTCTTC CASSLRSGIGNEQFF TRBJ2-1 NA TRBV6-5 TRBD2
TGTGCCATCAGTGGAGAGGGCAATCAGCCCCAGCATTTT CAISGEGNQPQHF TRBJ1-5 many TRBV10-3 NA
TGTGCCAGCAGTGAGGTTCGGGCAGGGGGCATCGTTGAAAAACTGTTTTTT CASSEVRAGGIVEKLFF TRBJ1-4 NA TRBV25-1 TRBD1
TGTGCCAGCAGTTCACCCTATGCGTGGCTAGCGGGAGGGCGGGCAGATACGCAGTATTTT CASSSPYAWLAGGRADTQYF TRBJ2-3 many TRBV28 TRBD2
TGTGCCAGCAGTTACTCGGGGGACAGCTCTGGAAACACCATATATTTT CASSYSGDSSGNTIYF TRBJ1-3 NA TRBV6-5 TRBD1
TGTGCCAGCAAAGGACCGACAAACACCGGGGAGCTGTTTTTT CASKGPTNTGELFF TRBJ2-2 NA TRBV7-8 NA
TGTGCCACCAGGGACAACGAGAACACTGAAGCTTTCTTT CATRDNENTEAFF TRBJ1-1 few TRBV24-1 NA
TGTGCCAGCAGTGTGGGGGGCCTCACAGATACGCAGTATTTT CASSVGGLTDTQYF TRBJ2-3 few TRBV6-1 NA
TGTGCCAGCATTAGCTCAGCGGGAGCTAACCGGAACGAGCAGTACTTC CASISSAGANRNEQYF TRBJ2-7 many TRBV6-5 TRBD2
TGCGCCAGCAGCTTGGCTAGCGGGAGGAGGAACACCGGGGAGCTGTTTTTT CASSLASGRRNTGELFF TRBJ2-2 NA TRBV5-1 TRBD2
TGTGCCAGCAGTTTGACTAGCGCCGGGGCCAACGTCCTGACTTTC CASSLTSAGANVLTF TRBJ2-6 few TRBV12-3/TRBV12-4 TRBD2
TGTGCCACGGCACACGGGTCCGGGGAGACCCAGTACTTC CATAHGSGETQYF TRBJ2-5 few TRBV10-3 NA
TGTGCCAGCAGCATGGGACAGGGGGAAAACATTCAGTACTTC CASSMGQGENIQYF TRBJ2-4 NA TRBV6-1 TRBD1
TGTGCCAGCAGCCAAGATCGCCGGACTGGGCCTAGCACAGATACGCAGTATTTT CASSQDRRTGPSTDTQYF TRBJ2-3 NA TRBV3-1 NA
TGCGCCAGCAGCTTGGTTTCTGGGAATACTGAAGCTTTCTTT CASSLVSGNTEAFF TRBJ1-1 many TRBV5-1 NA
TGTGCCAGCAGCTTAACGTCTATCACAGGGCAAAACAATGAGCAGTTCTTC CASSLTSITGQNNEQFF TRBJ2-1 few TRBV7-3 NA
TGTGCCAGCAGTTACTTGTTACAGCGGCGGTCCAAAGAGACCCAGTACTTC CASSYLLQRRSKETQYF TRBJ2-5 few TRBV6-2/TRBV6-3 NA
TGTGCCACTGGGGGGAACACCGGGGAGCTGTTTTTT CATGGNTGELFF TRBJ2-2 few TRBV2 NA
TGTGCCAGCAGCTTAGATCAAGGCACGCAGTATTTT CASSLDQGTQYF TRBJ2-3 once TRBV11-3 NA
TGTGCCAGCAGTTTTTGGGACAGTGGAAATACGCAGTATTTT CASSFWDSGNTQYF TRBJ2-3 NA TRBV12-3/TRBV12-4 TRBD1
TGTGCCAGCAGCTCGGACTTGGGGGGGGTCCACAATGAGCAGTTCTTC CASSSDLGGVHNEQFF TRBJ2-1 many TRBV5-5 TRBD2
TGTGCCAGCAAAACAGGGGGCGGGAGTGACACCGGGGAGCTGTTTTTT CASKTGGGSDTGELFF TRBJ2-2 NA TRBV11-2 TRBD1
TGCGCCAGCAGCTTGGCCTCGACACAGTTTTATGGCTACACCTTC CASSLASTQFYGYTF TRBJ1-2 NA TRBV5-1 NA
TGTGCCAGTGAGACCGGGAGCTCCTACGAGCAGTACTTC CASETGSSYEQYF TRBJ2-7 few TRBV18 NA
TGTGCCACCAGCAGAGCTGGGGCCCATACCTACGAGCAGTACTTC CATSRAGAHTYEQYF TRBJ2-7 few TRBV15 NA
TGCGCCAGCAGCACAACAGGGTCCACAGATACGCAGTATTTT CASSTTGSTDTQYF TRBJ2-3 NA TRBV5-1 NA
TGTGCCACTGCGCTTCGAGCGGGAATCCAAGAGACCCAGTACTTC CATALRAGIQETQYF TRBJ2-5 NA TRBV15 TRBD2
TGTGCCACCAGCAGAGCCGCGGGCCACGAGCAGTACTTC CATSRAAGHEQYF TRBJ2-7 many TRBV15 NA
TGTGCCAGCAGCGCCTCTAACTATGGCTACACCTTC CASSASNYGYTF TRBJ1-2 few TRBV3-1 NA